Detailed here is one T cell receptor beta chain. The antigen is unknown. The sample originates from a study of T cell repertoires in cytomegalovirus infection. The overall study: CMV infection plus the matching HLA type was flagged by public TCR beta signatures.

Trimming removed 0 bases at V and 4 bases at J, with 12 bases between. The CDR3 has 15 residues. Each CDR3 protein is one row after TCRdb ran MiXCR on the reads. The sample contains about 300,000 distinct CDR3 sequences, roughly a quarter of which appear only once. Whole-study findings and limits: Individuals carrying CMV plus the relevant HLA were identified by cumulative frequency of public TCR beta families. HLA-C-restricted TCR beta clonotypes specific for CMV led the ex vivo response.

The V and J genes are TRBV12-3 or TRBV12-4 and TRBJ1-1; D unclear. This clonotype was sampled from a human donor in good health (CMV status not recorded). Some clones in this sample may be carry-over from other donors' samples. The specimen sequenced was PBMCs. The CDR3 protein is CASSLASSSGTEAFF. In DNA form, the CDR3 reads TGTGCCAGCAGTTTAGCGAGCTCTTCGGGCACTGAAGCTTTCTTT.